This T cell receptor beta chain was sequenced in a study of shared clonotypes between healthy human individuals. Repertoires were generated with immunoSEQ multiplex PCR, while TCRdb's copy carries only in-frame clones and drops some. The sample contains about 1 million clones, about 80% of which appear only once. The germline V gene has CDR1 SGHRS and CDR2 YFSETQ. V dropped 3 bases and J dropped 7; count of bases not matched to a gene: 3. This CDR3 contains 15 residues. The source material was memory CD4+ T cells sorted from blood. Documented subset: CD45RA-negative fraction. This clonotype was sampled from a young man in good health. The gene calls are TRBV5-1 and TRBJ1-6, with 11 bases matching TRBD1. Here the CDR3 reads CASSWGQGGNSPLHF. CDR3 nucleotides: TGCGCCAGCAGCTGGGGACAGGGGGGGAATTCACCCCTCCACTTT.